A selection of T cell receptor beta chains follows, all from one sample in a study of T cell responses to AZD1222 COVID-19 vaccine. Sequenced by immunoSEQ multiplex PCR; TCRdb stores in-frame clones only, minus some. This sample has around 190,000 clones, with roughly 92% found just once. This specimen consisted of peripheral blood, obtained on day 0 of AZD1222 vaccination. These receptors all stem from an adult in good health. The CDR3 runs from the conserved cysteine through the conserved F or W. A D gene is named only where the DNA matches it firmly. Clone size, where shown, is once, few, many, or a class for clones that have expanded.

cdr3_aa cdr3_nt clone_size v_call d_call j_call
CASTRTGGQNIQYF TGTGCCAGCACCCGGACAGGGGGCCAAAACATTCAGTACTTC NA TRBV11-2 TRBD1 TRBJ2-4
CASRKRGEAGLYEKLFF TGTGCCAGCAGGAAAAGGGGGGAGGCAGGGCTTTATGAAAAACTGTTTTTT NA TRBV2 NA TRBJ1-4
CASSPPSKNEQFF TGTGCCAGCTCACCACCGAGCAAAAATGAGCAGTTCTTC NA TRBV18 NA TRBJ2-1
CASSTRDRINYGYTF TGTGCCAGCTCAACTCGGGACAGAATTAACTATGGCTACACCTTC NA TRBV18 TRBD1 TRBJ1-2
CASSPYRGRSVNTEAFF TGTGCCAGCAGTCCGTACAGGGGGCGTTCGGTGAACACTGAAGCTTTCTTT NA TRBV28 TRBD1 TRBJ1-1
CSVDGVQGGGYEQYF TGCAGCGTTGACGGCGTCCAGGGTGGGGGTTACGAGCAGTACTTC NA TRBV29-1 NA TRBJ2-7
CATSRGQDMNTEAFF TGTGCCACCAGCAGGGGACAGGACATGAACACTGAAGCTTTCTTT NA TRBV15 TRBD1 TRBJ1-1
CASSEFGQGRPGELFF TGTGCCAGCAGTGAATTTGGACAGGGTCGTCCCGGGGAGCTGTTTTTT NA TRBV6-1 TRBD1 TRBJ2-2
CASSLGDRGWAKNIQYF TGTGCCAGCAGCTTAGGGGACAGGGGATGGGCCAAAAACATTCAGTACTTC NA TRBV11-2 TRBD1 TRBJ2-4
CASSGREALGQPQHF TGTGCCAGCAGCGGCAGGGAGGCCCTCGGGCAGCCCCAGCATTTT once TRBV9 NA TRBJ1-5
CASKNGGSNQPQHF TGTGCCAGCAAAAACGGGGGTAGCAATCAGCCCCAGCATTTT NA TRBV6-5 NA TRBJ1-5
CASSFRSGTGLTNEKLFF TGTGCCAGCAGCTTTCGTTCCGGGACAGGGTTGACTAATGAAAAACTGTTTTTT NA TRBV5-5 TRBD1 TRBJ1-4
CASSYFNLAAPETQYF TGTGCCAGCAGTTACTTCAACCTAGCGGCCCCGGAGACCCAGTACTTC once TRBV6-5 TRBD2 TRBJ2-5
CASSPDKGTAQGYTF TGTGCCAGCTCACCCGATAAAGGGACGGCCCAGGGCTACACCTTC NA TRBV18 NA TRBJ1-2
CAWSAGTGGYTF TGTGCCTGGAGCGCCGGGACAGGAGGCTACACCTTC NA TRBV30 TRBD1 TRBJ1-2
CASMRPQNTEAFF TGTGCCAGCATGCGGCCGCAGAACACTGAAGCTTTCTTT NA TRBV28 NA TRBJ1-1
CASSQEVAGQGTYEQYF TGCGCCAGCAGCCAAGAGGTGGCGGGACAGGGCACCTACGAGCAGTACTTC NA TRBV4-1 TRBD1 TRBJ2-7
CASSRDRGSYNEQFF TGTGCCAGCAGCCGGGACAGGGGGTCCTACAATGAGCAGTTCTTC NA TRBV3-1/TRBV3-2 TRBD1 TRBJ2-1